The entry that follows covers one TCR beta chain sequence. Its antigen remains unidentified. The entry originates in a study of graft-versus-host responses after intestinal transplantation. In the study overall: Grafts were multivisceral, liver-intestinal, or isolated intestinal.

CDR3 length: 19 amino acids. The assay was immunoSEQ multiplex PCR, and TCRdb's table has in-frame clones only and misses some. The sample records about 83,000 clones, about 89% being singletons. Overall study results and limits: Across patients carrying graft-donor T cell macrochimerism, allografts held high graft-versus-host to host-versus-graft clonal ratios.

Sequenced material: unstimulated CD4+ T cells sorted from spleen or lymph node cells, taken before intestinal transplant. The chain links TRBV21-1 to TRBJ2-7; the D call of TRBD1 is as the table states it, not checked on the DNA. TRBV21-1 is a pseudogene locus. The clonotype was recovered from a human donor who received an intestinal transplant. CDR3 residues: CASSKADGSWDTEGYEQYF. The CDR3, as DNA: TGTGCCAGCAGCAAAGCGGACGGCTCGTGGGACACCGAGGGGTACGAGCAGTACTTC.